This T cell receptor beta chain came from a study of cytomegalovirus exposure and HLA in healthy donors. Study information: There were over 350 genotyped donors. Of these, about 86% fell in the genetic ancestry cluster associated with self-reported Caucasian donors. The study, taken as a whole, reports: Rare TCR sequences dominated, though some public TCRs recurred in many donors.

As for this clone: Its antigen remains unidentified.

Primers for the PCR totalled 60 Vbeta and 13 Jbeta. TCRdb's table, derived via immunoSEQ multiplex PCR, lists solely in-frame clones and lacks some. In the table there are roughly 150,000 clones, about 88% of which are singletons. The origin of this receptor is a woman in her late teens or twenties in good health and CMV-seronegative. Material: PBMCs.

In nucleotides, the CDR3 is TGTGCCAGCAGCTTATACACAGTTCGATATGGCTACACCTTC. Translated: CASSLYTVRYGYTF. V gene TRBV11-2 combines with J gene TRBJ1-2; D gene ambiguous. There are 14 residues in the CDR3. Trimming took off 2 bases at V and 5 bases at J, with 12 bases between the two ends. Germline CDR1 is SGHAT and CDR2 is FQNNGV.